The T cell receptor (beta chain) under discussion was sequenced for a study of T cells in Graves' hyperthyroidism and ophthalmopathy. RNA transcripts gave rise to amplified TCR beta CDR3 regions. In the first-round RT-PCR of the TCR CDR3, the HTBI primer set was used. TCRdb processed the multiplex PCR reads anew with MiXCR; each CDR3 protein has one entry. The sample includes approximately 200,000 distinct CDR3 sequences, around 20% of them seen just once. This clonotype was observed many times. Germline loops: CDR1 SEHNR, CDR2 FQNEAQ (reference sequence). Trimming stripped 2 bases from V and 5 bases from J, with 7 bases between. The CDR3 runs 12 residues.

Sequenced material: blood. This TCR was recovered from a middle-aged man with Graves' hyperthyroidism. The rearrangement joins TRBV7-9 to TRBJ2-7; D is perhaps TRBD1 (6 bases). DNA of the CDR3: TGTGCCAGCAGCTTACAGGGGAACGAGCAGTACTTC. The encoded protein is CASSLQGNEQYF.